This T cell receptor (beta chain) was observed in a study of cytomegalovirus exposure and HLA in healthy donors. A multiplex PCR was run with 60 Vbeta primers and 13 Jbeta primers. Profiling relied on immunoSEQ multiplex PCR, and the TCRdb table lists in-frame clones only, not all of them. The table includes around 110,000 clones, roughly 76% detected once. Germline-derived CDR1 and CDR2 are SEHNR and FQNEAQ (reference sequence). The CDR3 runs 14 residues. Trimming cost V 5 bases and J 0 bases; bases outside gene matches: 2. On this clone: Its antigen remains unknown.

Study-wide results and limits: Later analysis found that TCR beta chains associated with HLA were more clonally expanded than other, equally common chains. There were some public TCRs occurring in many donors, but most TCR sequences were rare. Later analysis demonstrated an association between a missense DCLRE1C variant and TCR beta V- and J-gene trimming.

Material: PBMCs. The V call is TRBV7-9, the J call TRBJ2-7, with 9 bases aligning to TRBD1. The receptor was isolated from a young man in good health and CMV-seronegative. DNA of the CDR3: TGTGCCAGCAGCACGGACAGGGGCTCCTACGAGCAGTACTTC. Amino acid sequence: CASSTDRGSYEQYF.